This T cell receptor beta chain was recovered during a study of CD8 T cells in ankylosing spondylitis. General study findings and limits: Made up of eight highly homologous variants, a TCR beta motif appeared characteristic of ankylosing spondylitis blood.

In the case of this clonotype: Its antigen is unidentified.

CDR3 size: 16 residues. The V and J ends lost 8 bases and 4 bases, in that order; junction bases with no gene match: 16. Germline V gene data show CDR1 as SEHNR and CDR2 as FQNEAQ (reference sequence). TCRdb reanalysed the 5' RACE reads using MiXCR and keeps one entry per CDR3 protein. The data hold 200,000 to 250,000 distinct CDR3 sequences, with about a sixth observed a single time. The receptor's source is a male donor with ankylosing spondylitis. This sequence joins TRBV7-9 and TRBJ1-1; 7 positions match TRBD1. Input material: blood, either unsorted or a sorted T cell fraction (not recorded which). CDR3 bases: TGTGCCAGCGGCCGAATAACAGGGGCCGGTGGCACTGAAGCTTTCTTT. It translates to CASGRITGAGGTEAFF.